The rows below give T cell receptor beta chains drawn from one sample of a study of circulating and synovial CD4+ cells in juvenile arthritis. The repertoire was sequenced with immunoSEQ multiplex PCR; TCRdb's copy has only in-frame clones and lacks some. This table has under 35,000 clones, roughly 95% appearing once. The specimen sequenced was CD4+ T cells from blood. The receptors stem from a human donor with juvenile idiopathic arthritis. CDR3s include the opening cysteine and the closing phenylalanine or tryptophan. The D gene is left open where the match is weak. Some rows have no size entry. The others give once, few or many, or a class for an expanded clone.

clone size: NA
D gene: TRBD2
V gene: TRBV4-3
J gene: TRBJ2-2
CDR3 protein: CASSRKRGGSTGELFF
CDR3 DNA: TGCGCCAGCAGCCGAAAGCGGGGGGGTTCCACCGGGGAGCTGTTTTTT

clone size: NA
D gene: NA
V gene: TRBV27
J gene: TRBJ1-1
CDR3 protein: CATLQGIGTFF
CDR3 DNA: TGTGCCACCTTACAGGGAATAGGAACTTTCTTT

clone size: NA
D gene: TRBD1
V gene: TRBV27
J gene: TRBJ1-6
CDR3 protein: CASSETGPNSPLHF
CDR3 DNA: TGTGCCAGCAGCGAGACAGGGCCGAATTCACCCCTCCACTTT

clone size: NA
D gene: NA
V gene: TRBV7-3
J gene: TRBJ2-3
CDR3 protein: CASSPGQERFTDTQYF
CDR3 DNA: TGTGCCAGCAGCCCTGGTCAGGAGCGGTTCACAGATACGCAGTATTTT

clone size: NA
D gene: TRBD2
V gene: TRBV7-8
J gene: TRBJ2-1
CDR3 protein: CASSSSGGGQFF
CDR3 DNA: TGTGCCAGCAGCTCAAGCGGGGGGGGGCAGTTCTTC

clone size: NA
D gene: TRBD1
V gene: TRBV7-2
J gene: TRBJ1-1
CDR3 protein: CASRGQVYTEAFF
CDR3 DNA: TGTGCCAGCCGCGGACAGGTGTACACTGAAGCTTTCTTT

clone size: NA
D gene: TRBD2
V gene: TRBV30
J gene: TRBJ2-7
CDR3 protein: CAWSVQASGGHEQYF
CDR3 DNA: TGTGCCTGGAGTGTACAGGCTAGCGGGGGCCACGAGCAGTACTTC

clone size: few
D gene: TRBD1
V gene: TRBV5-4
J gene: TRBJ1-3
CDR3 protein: CASSSRDRGTNTIYF
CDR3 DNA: TGTGCCAGCAGCTCCCGGGACAGGGGCACTAACACCATATATTTT

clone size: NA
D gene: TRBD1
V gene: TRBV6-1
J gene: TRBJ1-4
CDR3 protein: CASSPMIQGIEKLFF
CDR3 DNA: TGTGCCAGCAGCCCAATGATACAGGGGATAGAAAAACTGTTTTTT

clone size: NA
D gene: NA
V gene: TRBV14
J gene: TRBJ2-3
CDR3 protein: CASSLGGGTDTQYF
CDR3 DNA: TGTGCCAGCAGCCTCGGCGGTGGCACAGATACGCAGTATTTT

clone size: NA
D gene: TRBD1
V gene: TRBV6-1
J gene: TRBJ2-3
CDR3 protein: CASRSMSTGVDTQYF
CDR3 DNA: TGTGCCAGCCGGAGTATGAGTACAGGGGTGGATACGCAGTATTTT

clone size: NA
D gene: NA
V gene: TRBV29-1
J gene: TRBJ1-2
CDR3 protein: CSVLGRADNYGYTF
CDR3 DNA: TGCAGCGTCCTCGGCAGGGCCGATAACTATGGCTACACCTTC

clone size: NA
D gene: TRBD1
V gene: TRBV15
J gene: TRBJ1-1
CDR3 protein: CATSRGSGGPNTEAFF
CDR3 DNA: TGTGCCACCAGCAGAGGTTCAGGGGGGCCGAACACTGAAGCTTTCTTT

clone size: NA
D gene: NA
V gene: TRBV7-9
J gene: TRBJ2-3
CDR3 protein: CASSNPGKGTDTQYF
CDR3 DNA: TGTGCCAGCAGCAACCCAGGGAAGGGCACAGATACGCAGTATTTT

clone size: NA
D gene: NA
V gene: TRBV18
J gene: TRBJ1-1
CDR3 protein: CASSARASEAFF
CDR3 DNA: TGTGCCAGCTCAGCGCGGGCCTCTGAAGCTTTCTTT

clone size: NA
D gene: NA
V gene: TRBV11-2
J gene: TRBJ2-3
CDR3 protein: CASSPTALHDTQYF
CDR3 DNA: TGTGCCAGCAGCCCAACAGCCCTCCACGATACGCAGTATTTT

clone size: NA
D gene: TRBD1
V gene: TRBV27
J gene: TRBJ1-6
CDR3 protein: CASSLYGTGSSYNSPLHF
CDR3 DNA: TGTGCCAGCAGTTTATACGGGACAGGGAGCTCCTATAATTCACCCCTCCACTTT

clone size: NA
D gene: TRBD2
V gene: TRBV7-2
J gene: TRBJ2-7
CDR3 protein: CASSLAPGSGGSYEQYF
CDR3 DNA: TGTGCCAGCAGCTTAGCGCCGGGCAGCGGGGGGTCGTACGAGCAGTACTTC

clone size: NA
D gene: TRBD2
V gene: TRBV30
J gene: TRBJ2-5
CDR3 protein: CAWSVGAGGLGETQYF
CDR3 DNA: TGTGCCTGGAGTGTAGGTGCGGGAGGGCTAGGAGAGACCCAGTACTTC

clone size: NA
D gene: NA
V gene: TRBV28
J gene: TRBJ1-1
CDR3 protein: CASSPLLGHLNTEAFF
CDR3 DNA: TGTGCCAGCAGTCCTTTATTGGGACATCTGAACACTGAAGCTTTCTTT

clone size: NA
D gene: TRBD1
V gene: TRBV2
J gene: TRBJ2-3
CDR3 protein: CASRDGTGTDTQYF
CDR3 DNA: TGTGCCAGCAGGGACGGGACAGGGACAGATACGCAGTATTTT

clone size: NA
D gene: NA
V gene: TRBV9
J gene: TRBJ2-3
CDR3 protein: CASSQERTDTQYF
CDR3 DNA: TGTGCCAGCTCCCAAGAGCGGACAGATACGCAGTATTTT